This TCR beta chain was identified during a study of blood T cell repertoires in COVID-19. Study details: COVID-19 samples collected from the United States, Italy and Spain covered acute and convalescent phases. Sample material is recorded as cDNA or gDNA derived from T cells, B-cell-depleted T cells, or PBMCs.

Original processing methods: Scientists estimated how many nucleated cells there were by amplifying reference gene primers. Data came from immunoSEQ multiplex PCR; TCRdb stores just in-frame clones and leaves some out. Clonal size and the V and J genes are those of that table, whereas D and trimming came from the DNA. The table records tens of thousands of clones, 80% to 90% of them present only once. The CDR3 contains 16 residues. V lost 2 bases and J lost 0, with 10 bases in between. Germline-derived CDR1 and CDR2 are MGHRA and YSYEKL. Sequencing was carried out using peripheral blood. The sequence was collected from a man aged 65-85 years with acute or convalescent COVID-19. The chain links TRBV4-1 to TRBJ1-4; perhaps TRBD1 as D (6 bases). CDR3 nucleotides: TGCGCCAGCAGCCAAACAGGGAGTGCAACTAATGAAAAACTGTTTTTT. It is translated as CASSQTGSATNEKLFF.